This T cell receptor beta chain is from a study of T cell repertoires in aging, cancer and after chemotherapy. Turning to the study itself: Pre- and post-chemotherapy samples were paired from glioblastoma patients treated with temozolomide-based therapy. The study, taken as a whole, reports: Median generation probability rose over the chemotherapy interval in each cancer cohort, suggesting rebound thymic output. Untreated cancer patients had significantly lower blood TCR diversity than age-matched healthy donors. Immunological memory after chemotherapy cannot be judged from the repertoire data.

The CDR3 runs 14 residues. CDR1 and CDR2 from the germline V gene are MNHEY and SMNVEV (reference sequence). The V and J ends lost 10 bases and 2 bases, in that order; junction bases with no gene match: 6. Judged by abundance, this clonotype is medium-sized (0.01 to 0.1%). The antigen is undetermined. TCR beta rearrangements were amplified from peripheral blood genomic DNA. TRB rearrangements spanning V, D and J were amplified using mixed TRB-A/B primers. TCRdb independently ran MiXCR on the multiplex PCR reads; one entry per CDR3 protein. Among about 5,000 distinct CDR3 sequences, roughly 26% were seen once, and the ten largest hold approximately 12%.

The chain joins TRBV27 to TRBJ2-7; the match to TRBD2 covers 12 bases. Sample: blood. This receptor was taken from a human donor with a solid tumor. Here the CDR3 reads CATRLAGDTYEQYF. CDR3 in DNA: TGTGCCACCCGACTAGCGGGAGATACCTACGAGCAGTACTTC.